This T cell receptor (beta chain) is from a study of human T cells and chemical hapten exposure (dated by TCRdb to the early 2020s). General notes on the study: For sensitization, 2% DPC in acetone was applied to a 2 cm by 2 cm area of upper inner arm skin. Throughout the study period of roughly 24 weeks, patients also received therapeutic DPC doses to the scalp every week. Patch tests used Finn chambers with 0.01% DPC on the upper back, scored after 6 days by International Contact Dermatitis Research Group standards. Most of the patients in the cohort were female, and the cohort covered alopecia areata with under or over 50% scalp involvement, alopecia totalis and alopecia universalis. Libraries were combined into a pool for sequencing, and differences in TCR yield between samples came mainly from small differences in library volumes within the pool. Peripheral blood TCR repertoire changes were tracked in vivo in alopecia patients during primary and secondary sensitization to the hapten diphenylcyclopropenone (DPC). Blood samples were taken from patients before sensitization (week 0) and then at 2, 6 and about 24 weeks after DPC sensitization. About 28 alopecia patients gave blood for TCR sequencing at one to four time points (pre-sensitization, 2, 6 and 24 weeks). Overall study outcomes, separate from this receptor: Repeated subsampling changed both the strength of the expansion versus patch-test correlation and the threshold at which that correlation became significant. A positive correlation was found between the number of PT1 expanded TCRs and patch test score, with significance reached at thresholds 8, 16 and 32 but not 4. Because every patient had alopecia, a presumed autoimmune disease, the patients' immune response might differ from that of healthy individuals. DPC sensitization did not change how many TCRs were above 1 in 1000 frequency, and no evidence was found of alterations in global repertoire structure. Significantly more large CDR3 similarity clusters were formed by expanded TCRs than by pre-sensitization or healthy control sets, consistent with antigen-driven responses.

In its sample, this clonotype was seen many times. Its antigen is still unknown. No clone much larger than this one lies a single base away; base qualities are absent. Taken with the paper, the label for time point translates to: patch test 2, 6 weeks after DPC sensitization. The treatment or condition label on this specimen signifies: therapeutic diphenylcyclopropenone sensitization with weekly scalp DPC. Blood at each patch-test visit was drawn before the patch test was applied. To be eligible, patients had to be aged 18 to 70, diagnosed with alopecia and judged suitable for DPC therapy, while pregnant patients were excluded. Total RNA was isolated from unfractionated whole blood collected in Tempus Blood RNA tubes. The library came from RACE. The listed sequencing device is NextSeq 500. During library preparation, unique molecular identifiers were attached to individual cDNA molecules so that TCRs could be counted in a quantitative, reproducible way. Each blood RNA sample was used to sequence both TCR alpha and TCR beta chains. The authors' analysis ran thus. The median number of TCRs per sample was 90,000 to 100,000, ranging from about 20,000 to 750,000. V, J and CDR3 annotation of the TCR reads was carried out using the Decombinator software suite. To make PS versus PT1 abundance plots, every sample was subsampled to the same number of TCRs (28,000). Expanded TCRs were defined as absent before sensitization and observed at least eight times at the 2-week time point. TCRdb's own reprocessing of the public reads used fastp at Q25 and MiXCR and kept productive beta chains. Each entry merges the rows of one CDR3 protein and shows their most common DNA and genes. What appears here as the V and J calls and clone size reflects TCRdb's work, not the paper's. Recorded for this sample are more than 80,000 distinct CDR3 sequences; less than 11% of them occurred a single time. Together, the top ten hold 4% to 5.5% of the sample.

V has 6 bases trimmed and J has 5 bases trimmed; junction bases matching no gene number 9. Measured from the cysteine to the phenylalanine, the CDR3 is 15 residues long. Only the CDR3 portion is preserved as DNA: 45 bases, with reading frame beginning at the first base. The germline V gene supplies CDR1 WSHSY and CDR2 SAAADI. This sequence was found in a woman aged 45-65 years with alopecia areata. Some clones in this sample may be carry-over from other donors' samples. The chain employs TRBV10-2 and TRBJ1-1; 10 bases in the middle match TRBD1. The source material was whole blood, sampled in connection with sensitization to the hapten diphenylcyclopropenone (DPC). The CDR3 in this case is CASRDRGRLSTEAFF. The DNA reads as follows: TGCGCCAGCAGAGACAGGGGGCGGTTAAGTACTGAAGCTTTCTTT.